This T cell receptor (beta chain) was sequenced in a study of blood T cells in healthy people across ages. General study findings and limits: A roughly linear fall in TCR beta diversity per million T cells was seen with increasing age. Donor CMV status, an unknown factor, possibly confounded changes in expanded clonotypes.

Of note for this clonotype: The antigen remains unidentified.

A sample-barcoded 5' primer and a J-beta primer mix were used in a second PCR of roughly 6 to 11 cycles. All samples yielded 2.5 million or more CDR3-containing paired-end reads. TCRdb reprocessed the 5' RACE reads with MiXCR, giving one entry per CDR3 protein. The sample lists about 570,000 distinct CDR3 sequences, 27% occurring once. The CDR3 spans 14 residues. V was clipped by 7 bases and J by 5 bases; unmatched bases: 8. Germline values: CDR1 MDHEN, CDR2 SYDVKM. Isolation recovered at least 6 million PBMCs from every sample. This rearrangement joins TRBV28 to TRBJ2-5; 9 positions agree with TRBD2. Specimen: blood. This clonotype originated in a woman between 70 and 85 years old in good health. The CDR3 bases are TGTGCCAGCATGCGCGCGGGGGGGCATGAGACCCAGTACTTC. Its translation: CASMRAGGHETQYF. Full variable domain (missing parts from reference TRBV28 and TRBJ2-5): DVKVTQSSRYLVKRTGEKVFLECVQDMDHENMFWYRQDPGLGLRLIYFSYDVKMKEKGDIPEGYSVSREKKERFSLILESASTNQTSMYLCASMRAGGHETQYFGPGTRLLVL.